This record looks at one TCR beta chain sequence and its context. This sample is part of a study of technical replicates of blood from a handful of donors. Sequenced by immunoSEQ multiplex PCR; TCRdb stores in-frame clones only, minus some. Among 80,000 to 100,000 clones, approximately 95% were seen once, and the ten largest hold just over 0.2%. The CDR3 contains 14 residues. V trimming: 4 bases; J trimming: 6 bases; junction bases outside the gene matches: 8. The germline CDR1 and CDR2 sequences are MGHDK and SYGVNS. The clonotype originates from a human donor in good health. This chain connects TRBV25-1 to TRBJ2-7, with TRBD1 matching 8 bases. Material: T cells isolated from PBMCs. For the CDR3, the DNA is TGTGCCAGCAGTGGTTGGGCCAGGGGGCCCGAGCAGTACTTC. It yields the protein CASSGWARGPEQYF.